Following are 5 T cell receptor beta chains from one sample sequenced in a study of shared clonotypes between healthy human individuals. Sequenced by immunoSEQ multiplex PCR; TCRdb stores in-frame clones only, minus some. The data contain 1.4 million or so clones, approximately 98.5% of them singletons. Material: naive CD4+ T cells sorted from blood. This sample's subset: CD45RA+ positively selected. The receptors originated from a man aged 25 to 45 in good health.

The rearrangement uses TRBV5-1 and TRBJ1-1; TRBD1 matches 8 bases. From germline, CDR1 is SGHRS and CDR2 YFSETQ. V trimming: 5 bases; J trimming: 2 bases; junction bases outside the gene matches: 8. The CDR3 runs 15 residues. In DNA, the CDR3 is TGCGCCAGCAGTAACCGACAGGGGAAAAACACTGAAGCTTTCTTT. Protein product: CASSNRQGKNTEAFF.

The CDR3 loop reads CASSLIRGSGNTIYF. The CDR3 nucleotides are TGTGCCAGCAGCTTAATTCGGGGGTCAGGAAACACCATATATTTT. The chain links TRBV7-9 to TRBJ1-3, with D perhaps matching TRBD1 (5 bases). The CDR3 extends over 15 amino acids. V was clipped by 2 bases and J by 4 bases, with 12 bases between them. CDR1 is SEHNR and CDR2 is FQNEAQ in the germline V gene (reference sequence).

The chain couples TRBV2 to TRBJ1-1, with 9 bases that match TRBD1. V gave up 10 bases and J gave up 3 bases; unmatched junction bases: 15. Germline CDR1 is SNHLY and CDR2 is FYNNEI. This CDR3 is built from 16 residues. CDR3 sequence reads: CAIDRDRVFLDTEAFF. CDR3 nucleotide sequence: TGTGCCATCGACCGGGACAGGGTCTTCTTAGACACTGAAGCTTTCTTT.

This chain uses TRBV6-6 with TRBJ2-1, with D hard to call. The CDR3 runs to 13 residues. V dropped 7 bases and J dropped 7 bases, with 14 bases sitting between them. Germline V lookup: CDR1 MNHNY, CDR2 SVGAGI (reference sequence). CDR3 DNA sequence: TGTGCCAGCAATGAGGAGACCCCGAATGAGCAGTTCTTC. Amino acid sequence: CASNEETPNEQFF.

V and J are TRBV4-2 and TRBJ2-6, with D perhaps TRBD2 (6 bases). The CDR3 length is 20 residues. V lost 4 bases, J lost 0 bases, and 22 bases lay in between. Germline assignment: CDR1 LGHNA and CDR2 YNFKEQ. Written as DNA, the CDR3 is TGTGCCAGCAGCCGCCTGCGTAGCGGAGTCCCTCGCTCTGGGGCCAACGTCCTGACTTTC. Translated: CASSRLRSGVPRSGANVLTF.